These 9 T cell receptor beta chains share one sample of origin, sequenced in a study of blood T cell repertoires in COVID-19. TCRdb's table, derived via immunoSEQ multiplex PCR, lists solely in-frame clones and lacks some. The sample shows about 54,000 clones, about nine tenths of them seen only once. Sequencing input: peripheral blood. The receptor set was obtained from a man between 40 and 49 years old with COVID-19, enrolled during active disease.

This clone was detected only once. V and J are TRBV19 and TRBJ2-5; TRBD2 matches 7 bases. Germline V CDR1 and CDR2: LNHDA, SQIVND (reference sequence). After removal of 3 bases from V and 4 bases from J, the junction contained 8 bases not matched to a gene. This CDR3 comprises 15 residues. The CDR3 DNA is TGTGCCAGTAGTATTAGGCGACTAGCCCCAGAGACCCAGTACTTC. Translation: CASSIRRLAPETQYF.

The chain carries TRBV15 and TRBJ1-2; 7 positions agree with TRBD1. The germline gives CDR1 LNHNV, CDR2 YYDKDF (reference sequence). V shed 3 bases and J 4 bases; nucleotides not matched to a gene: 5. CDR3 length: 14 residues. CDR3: CATSRAGGTYGYTF. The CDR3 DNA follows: TGTGCCACCAGCAGGGCAGGGGGGACCTATGGCTACACCTTC. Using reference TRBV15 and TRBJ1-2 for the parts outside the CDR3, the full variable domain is DAMVIQNPRYQVTQFGKPVTLSCSQTLNHNVMYWYQQKSSQAPKLLFHYYDKDFNNEADTPDNFQSRRPNTSFCFLDIRSPGLGDTAMYLCATSRAGGTYGYTFGSGTRLTVV.

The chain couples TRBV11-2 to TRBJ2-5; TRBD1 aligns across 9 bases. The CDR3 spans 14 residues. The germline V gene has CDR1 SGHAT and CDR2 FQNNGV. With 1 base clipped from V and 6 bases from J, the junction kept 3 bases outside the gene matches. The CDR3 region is CASSLVDRGKTQYF. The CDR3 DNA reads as TGTGCCAGCAGCTTAGTGGACAGGGGAAAGACCCAGTACTTC. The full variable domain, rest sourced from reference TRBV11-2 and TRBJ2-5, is EAGVAQSPRYKIIEKRQSVAFWCNPISGHATLYWYQQILGQGPKLLIQFQNNGVVDDSQLPKDRFSAERLKGVDSTLKIQPAKLEDSAVYLCASSLVDRGKTQYFGPGTRLLVL.

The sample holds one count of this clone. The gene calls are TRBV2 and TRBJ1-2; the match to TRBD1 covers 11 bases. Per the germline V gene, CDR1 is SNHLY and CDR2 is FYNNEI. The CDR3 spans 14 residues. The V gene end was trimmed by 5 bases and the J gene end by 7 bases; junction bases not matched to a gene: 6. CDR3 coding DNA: TGTGCCAGCAGTCCAAGGACAGGGGGCAGTGGCTACACCTTC. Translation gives CASSPRTGGSGYTF.

The CDR3 reads CASSPLGNSPLHF. CDR3 DNA: TGTGCCAGCAGCCCACTGGGCAATTCACCCCTCCACTTT. This rearrangement joins TRBV28 to TRBJ1-6; D gene ambiguous. This CDR3 is 13 amino acids long. CDR1 is MDHEN, CDR2 SYDVKM, per germline. Between the trimmed V and J ends, which lost 6 bases and 7 bases, there was a span of 10 bases.

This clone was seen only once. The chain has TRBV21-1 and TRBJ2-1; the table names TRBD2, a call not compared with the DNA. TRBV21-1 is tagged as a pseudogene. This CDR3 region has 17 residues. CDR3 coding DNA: TGTGCCAGCAGCAAAGGAGGGAACGCCAGCTCCTACAATGAGCAGTTCTTC. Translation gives CASSKGGNASSYNEQFF.

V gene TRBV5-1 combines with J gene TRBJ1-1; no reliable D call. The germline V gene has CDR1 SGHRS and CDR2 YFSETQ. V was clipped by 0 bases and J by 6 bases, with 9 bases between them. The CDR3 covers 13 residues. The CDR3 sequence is CASSLDLYSEAFF. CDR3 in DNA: TGCGCCAGCAGCTTGGATCTTTACTCTGAAGCTTTCTTT.

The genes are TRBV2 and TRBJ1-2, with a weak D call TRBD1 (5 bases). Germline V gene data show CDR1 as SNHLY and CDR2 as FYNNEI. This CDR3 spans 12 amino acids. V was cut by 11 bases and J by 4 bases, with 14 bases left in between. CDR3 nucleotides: TGTGCCGGATCAGACAGTGTCTATGGCTACACCTTC. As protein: CAGSDSVYGYTF.

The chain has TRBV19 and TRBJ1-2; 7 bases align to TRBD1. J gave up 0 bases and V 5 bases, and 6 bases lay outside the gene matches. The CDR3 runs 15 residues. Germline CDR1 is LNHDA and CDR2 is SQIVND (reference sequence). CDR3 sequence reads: CASSPTDRSNYGYTF. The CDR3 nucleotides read TGTGCCAGTAGTCCGACGGACAGGTCTAACTATGGCTACACCTTC.